The T cell receptor beta chain described here comes from a study of CXCR3-negative and CXCR3-positive naive CD8 T cells. Study results and limitations: Hydrophobicity was higher for TRB CDR3s found in CXCR3-positive naive cells than in CXCR3-negative naive cells. Sequencing showed both naive subsets with comparably high diversity, and memory CD8+ cells much lower.

UMI-labeled 5' RACE yielded the TRB cDNA libraries. TCRdb re-called the 5' RACE reads, yielding one record per CDR3 amino acid sequence without DNA. The repertoire shows about 130,000 distinct CDR3 sequences; the top ten hold roughly 0.3%. Of note for this clonotype: Its antigen remains unidentified.

Researchers reported sorting every CD8+ T cell subset in triplicate, 250,000 to 300,000 cells per sort. Definition of naive CD8+ T cells rested on a CD45RO-CCR7+CD27+CD95- profile. The CDR3 totals 16 residues. The germline V gene encodes CDR1 SGDLS and CDR2 YYNGEE. Material: naive CXCR3- CD8+ T cells from blood. Specified subset: CD45RO-CCR7+CD27+CD95- naive CD8+ T cells lacking CXCR3 (TNR3-). V gene TRBV9 combines with J gene TRBJ2-1; TCRdb outputs TRBD2, but without DNA this stays unchecked. The clonotype comes from a human donor in good health. Some clones in this sample may be carry-over from other donors' samples. CDR3 in amino acids: CASSVGGLGTYNEQFF.